This T cell receptor beta chain was sequenced during a study of identical twins. Points from the study as a whole: The more abundant beta clonotypes in cord blood had fewer insertions, and memory repertoires did not show this.

MiXCR, run by TCRdb on the 5' RACE reads, gives a single entry per CDR3 protein. The sample has approximately 500,000 distinct CDR3 sequences; 15% are singletons. The germline CDR1 and CDR2 sequences are KGHSH and LQKENI. Trimming removed 3 bases from V and 4 bases from J; junction bases left unmatched: 3. The CDR3 has 14 residues. Worth noting for this clonotype: Antigen specificity is unknown.

The data were also submitted as part of a second study, on yellow fever vaccine responses in identical twins.

Sequencing input: CD4+ T cells sorted from blood. The sequence was obtained from a woman younger than 30 in good health. The J gene is TRBJ2-5, the V gene TRBV18; 9 bases are a match to TRBD1. Here the CDR3 reads CASSPSTGGETQYF. The CDR3 DNA is TGTGCCAGCTCACCCTCGACAGGGGGAGAGACCCAGTACTTC.